The sequence of this T cell receptor (beta chain) was determined in a study of cytomegalovirus exposure and HLA in healthy donors. V was clipped by 7 bases and J by 6 bases; unmatched bases: 8. The germline V gene has CDR1 SQVTM and CDR2 ANQGSEA. CDR3 length equals 12 residues. Clones were read by immunoSEQ multiplex PCR, and TCRdb kept only the in-frame ones, dropping some. The sample contains 250,000 to 300,000 clones, roughly 89% of which appear only once. J is TRBJ1-1 and V is TRBV29-1, with 7 bases aligning to TRBD1. Source material: PBMCs. The receptor was isolated from a young woman in good health and CMV-seronegative. This chain's CDR3 is CSGEQGWPEAFF. Here the CDR3 DNA reads TGCAGCGGAGAACAGGGGTGGCCTGAAGCTTTCTTT.